This T cell receptor (beta chain) was identified during a study of beta chain features in type 1 diabetes. Findings and caveats of the study: When cDNA is sequenced, cells with high TCR expression could be over-represented. Shortening that was moderate but significant affected the TCRB CDR3s of Type 1 diabetes patients in all four CD4+ subsets.

Concerning this clone: Its antigen is unknown.

The investigators reverse transcribed all of the isolated RNA, so they sequenced expressed TCRB transcripts. TCRdb's table, derived via immunoSEQ multiplex PCR, lists solely in-frame clones and lacks some. The sample contains 95,000 to 150,000 clones, about 15% of which appear only once. CDR1 LGHNA and CDR2 YSLEER come from the germline V gene. With 0 bases removed from V and 0 bases from J, the gap between germline ends came to 9 bases. The CDR3 extends over 17 amino acids. This sequence was found in a man under 40 with type 1 diabetes. The chain uses TRBV4-3 and TRBJ2-6, with TRBD1 as a possible D gene (5 bases). Specimen: central memory CD4+ T cells from blood. For the CDR3, the DNA is TGCGCCAGCAGCCAAGAAGACAGACGCTCTGGGGCCAACGTCCTGACTTTC. Its protein product is CASSQEDRRSGANVLTF.